The 2 T cell receptor beta chains below come from one sample, sequenced in a study of shared clonotypes between healthy human individuals (dated by TCRdb to about 2020). CD8 naive samples consisted of CD45RO-negative cells that were positively selected for CCR7, yielding a CD45RA+CCR7+ population without TemRA cells. Library generation was performed with the immunoSEQ multiplex PCR assay. The immuneACCESS repertoire file appears here via TCRdb, limited to in-frame rearrangements. These files lack a portion of the clones; in checked studies, under half of the deficit traces to unresolved V genes, and the cause of the others is not known. This sample lists around 2,000,000 clones; approximately 94% were detected once. In total, the top ten clones hold roughly 1.7% of the sample. Sequenced: naive CD8+ T cells from PBMCs. Sample cell subset or site, as interpreted from the label and publication: CD45RA+CCR7+. Receptor source: a man aged 18 to 29 in good health. Some clones in this sample may be carry-over from other donors' samples.

The chain is built from TRBV28 and TRBJ2-1; D ambiguous. The CDR3 is 12 amino acids. Germline V gene lookup returns CDR1 MDHEN and CDR2 SYDVKM. The V gene lost 4 bases and the J gene lost 5 bases, with 6 bases spanning the gap. In DNA, the CDR3 is TGTGCCAGCAGTTCCCCTAACAATGAGCAGTTCTTC. Translated: CASSSPNNEQFF.

The rearrangement links TRBV7-9 to TRBJ2-1; D gene ambiguous. CDR1 SEHNR and CDR2 FQNEAQ come from the germline V gene (reference sequence). The CDR3 runs 12 residues. V was cut by 1 base and J by 10 bases, with 8 bases left in between. DNA for the CDR3: TGTGCCAGCAGCTTAGTCGCGCTGGAGCAGTTCTTC. Protein: CASSLVALEQFF.